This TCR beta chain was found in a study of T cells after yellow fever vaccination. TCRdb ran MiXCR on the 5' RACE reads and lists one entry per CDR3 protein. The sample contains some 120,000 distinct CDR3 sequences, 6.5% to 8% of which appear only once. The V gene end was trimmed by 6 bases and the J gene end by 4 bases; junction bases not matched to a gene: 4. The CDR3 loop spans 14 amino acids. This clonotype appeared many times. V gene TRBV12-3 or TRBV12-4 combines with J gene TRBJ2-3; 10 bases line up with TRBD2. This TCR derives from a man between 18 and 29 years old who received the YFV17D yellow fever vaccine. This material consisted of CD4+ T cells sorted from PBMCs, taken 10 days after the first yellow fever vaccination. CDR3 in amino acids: CASRSSGGADTQYF. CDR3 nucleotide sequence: TGTGCCAGCAGAAGCAGCGGGGGGGCAGATACGCAGTATTTT.